What follows describes a single TCR beta chain. This sample was included in a study of cytomegalovirus exposure and HLA in healthy donors. This PCR relied on a set of 60 Vbeta primers and 13 Jbeta primers. TCRdb's copy holds only in-frame clones and misses some; the assay was immunoSEQ multiplex PCR. The sample contains some 190,000 clones, around 76% of which appear only once. Sequences were obtained from PBMCs. The clonotype originates from a middle-aged man in good health and CMV-seronegative.

The CDR3 nucleotides are TGTGCCAGCAGCTTAACGCCCCTTGACAGGCTAAGGACTGAAGCTTTCTTT. This codes for CASSLTPLDRLRTEAFF. The V and J genes are TRBV11-2 and TRBJ1-1, with a tentative D call TRBD1 (6 bases). V was shortened by 2 bases and J by 5 bases, with 21 bases between the two germline ends. The CDR3 has 17 residues. The germline V gene encodes CDR1 SGHAT and CDR2 FQNNGV.